This TCR beta chain derives from a study of T cells in localized non-small cell lung cancer. Whole-study findings and limits: Sequence data derive from only one tumor region, so heterogeneity remains possible. There was higher T cell clonality in uninvolved adjacent lung than in tumor, and it was highest there. When the top 100 tumor clones were examined, a median about 60 of them also appeared in the adjacent lung, which was paired and uninvolved.

The method was immunoSEQ multiplex PCR; TCRdb's version includes in-frame clones alone and lacks a portion of them. The sample records approximately 70,000 clones, about 86% being singletons. This clone is a singleton in its sample. Its antigen is still unknown. This clonotype was obtained from a male donor aged 60 or over with stage III squamous cell lung carcinoma. The specimen was peripheral blood, collected before any cancer treatment.

This chain's CDR3 is CASSEAGRDGYTF. The CDR3 nucleotides read TGTGCCAGCAGTGAAGCCGGTCGTGATGGCTACACCTTC. The gene calls are TRBV6-1 and TRBJ1-2; D gene ambiguous. The V and J ends lost 0 bases and 6 bases respectively, with 8 bases between them. The germline V gene has CDR1 MNHNS and CDR2 SASEGT. The CDR3 consists of 13 residues.